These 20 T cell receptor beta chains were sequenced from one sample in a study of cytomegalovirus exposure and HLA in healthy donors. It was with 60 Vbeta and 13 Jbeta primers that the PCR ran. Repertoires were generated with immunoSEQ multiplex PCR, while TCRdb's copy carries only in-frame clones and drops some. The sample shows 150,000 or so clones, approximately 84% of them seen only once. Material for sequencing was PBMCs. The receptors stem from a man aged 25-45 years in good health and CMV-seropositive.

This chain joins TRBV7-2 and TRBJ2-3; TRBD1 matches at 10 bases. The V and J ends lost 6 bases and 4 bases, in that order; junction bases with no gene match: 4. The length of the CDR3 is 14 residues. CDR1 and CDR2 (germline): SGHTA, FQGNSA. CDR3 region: CASRPGQGADTQYF. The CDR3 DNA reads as TGTGCCAGCAGGCCCGGACAGGGGGCAGATACGCAGTATTTT.

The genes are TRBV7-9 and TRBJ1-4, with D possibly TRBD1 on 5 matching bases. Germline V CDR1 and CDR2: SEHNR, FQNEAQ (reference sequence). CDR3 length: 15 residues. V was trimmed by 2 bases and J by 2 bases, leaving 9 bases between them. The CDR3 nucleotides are TGTGCCAGCAGCTTACAGGGATATACTAATGAAAAACTGTTTTTT. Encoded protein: CASSLQGYTNEKLFF.

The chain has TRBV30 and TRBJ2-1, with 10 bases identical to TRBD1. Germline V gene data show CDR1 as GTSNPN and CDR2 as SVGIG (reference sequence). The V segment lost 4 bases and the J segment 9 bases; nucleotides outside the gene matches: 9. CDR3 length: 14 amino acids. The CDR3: CAWIGTGVTGEQFF. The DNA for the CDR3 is TGTGCCTGGATTGGGACAGGGGTAACAGGTGAGCAGTTCTTC.

Written as DNA, the CDR3 is TGTGCCAGCTCACCACCGCGGCAGAACTCCTACAATGAGCAGTTCTTC. Its translation is CASSPPRQNSYNEQFF. The chain uses TRBV18 and TRBJ2-1; D ambiguous. V lost 0 bases, J lost 0 bases, and 9 bases lay in between. The CDR3 contains 16 residues. Germline lookup yields CDR1 KGHSH and CDR2 LQKENI.

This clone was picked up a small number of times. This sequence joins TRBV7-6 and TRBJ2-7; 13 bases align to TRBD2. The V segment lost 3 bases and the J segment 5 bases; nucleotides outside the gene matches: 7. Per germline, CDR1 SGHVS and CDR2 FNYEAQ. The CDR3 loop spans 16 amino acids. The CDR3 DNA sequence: TGTGCCAGCAGCTTGACAACTAGCGGGGGGGCCCACGAGCAGTACTTC. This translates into CASSLTTSGGAHEQYF.

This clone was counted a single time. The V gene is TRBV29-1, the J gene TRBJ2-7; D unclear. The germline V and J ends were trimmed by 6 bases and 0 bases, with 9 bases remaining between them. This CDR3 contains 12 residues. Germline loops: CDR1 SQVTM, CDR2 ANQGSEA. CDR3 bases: TGCAGCGTCCTGACACCCTCCTACGAGCAGTACTTC. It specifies CSVLTPSYEQYF.

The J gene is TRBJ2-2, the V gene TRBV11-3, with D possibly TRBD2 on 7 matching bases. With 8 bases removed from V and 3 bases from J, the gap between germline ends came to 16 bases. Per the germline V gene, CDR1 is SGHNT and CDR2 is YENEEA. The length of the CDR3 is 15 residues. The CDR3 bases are TGTGCCAGCGCCGGGGGGCGCCCGGACACCGGGGAGCTGTTTTTT. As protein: CASAGGRPDTGELFF.

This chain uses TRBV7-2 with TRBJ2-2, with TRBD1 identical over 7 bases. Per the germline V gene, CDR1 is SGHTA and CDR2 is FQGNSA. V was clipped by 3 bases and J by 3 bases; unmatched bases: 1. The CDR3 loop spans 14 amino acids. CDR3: CASSFGTDTGELFF. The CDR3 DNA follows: TGTGCCAGCAGCTTCGGGACAGACACCGGGGAGCTGTTTTTT. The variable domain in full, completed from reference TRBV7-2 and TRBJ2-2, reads GAGVSQSPSNKVTEKGKDVELRCDPISGHTALYWYRQSLGQGLEFLIYFQGNSAPDKSGLPSDRFSAERTGGSVSTLTIQRTQQEDSAVYLCASSFGTDTGELFFGEGSRLTVL.

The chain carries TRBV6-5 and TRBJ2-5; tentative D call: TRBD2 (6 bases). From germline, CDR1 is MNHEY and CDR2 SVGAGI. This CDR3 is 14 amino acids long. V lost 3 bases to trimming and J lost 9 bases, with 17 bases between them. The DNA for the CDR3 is TGTGCCAGCAGTTATATGGGGGGAGGTAGGGCCCAGTACTTC. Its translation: CASSYMGGGRAQYF.

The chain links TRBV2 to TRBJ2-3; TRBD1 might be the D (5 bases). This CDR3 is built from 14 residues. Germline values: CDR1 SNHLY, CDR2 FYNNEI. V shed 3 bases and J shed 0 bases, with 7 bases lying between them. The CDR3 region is CASSDRVSTDTQYF. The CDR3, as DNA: TGTGCCAGCAGTGACAGGGTTAGCACAGATACGCAGTATTTT.

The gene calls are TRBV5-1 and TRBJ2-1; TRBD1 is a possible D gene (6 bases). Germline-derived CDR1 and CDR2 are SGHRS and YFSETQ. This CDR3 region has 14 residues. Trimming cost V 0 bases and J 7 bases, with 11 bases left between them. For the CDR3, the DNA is TGCGCCAGCAGCTTGGGACAGGATGGAAATGAGCAGTTCTTC. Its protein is CASSLGQDGNEQFF.

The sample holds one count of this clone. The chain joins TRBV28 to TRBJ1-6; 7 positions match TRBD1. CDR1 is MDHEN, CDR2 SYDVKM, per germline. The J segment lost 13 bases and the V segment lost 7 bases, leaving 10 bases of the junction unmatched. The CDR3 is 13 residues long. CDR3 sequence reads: CASTPQQGTPLHF. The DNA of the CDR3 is TGTGCCAGCACCCCTCAACAGGGGACGCCCCTCCACTTT.

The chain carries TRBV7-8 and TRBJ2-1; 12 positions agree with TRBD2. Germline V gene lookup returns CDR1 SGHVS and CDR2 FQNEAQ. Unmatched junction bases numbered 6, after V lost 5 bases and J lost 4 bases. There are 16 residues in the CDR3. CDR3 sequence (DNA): TGTGCCAGCAGCAGCCGACTAGCGGGAGTATACAATGAGCAGTTCTTC. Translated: CASSSRLAGVYNEQFF.

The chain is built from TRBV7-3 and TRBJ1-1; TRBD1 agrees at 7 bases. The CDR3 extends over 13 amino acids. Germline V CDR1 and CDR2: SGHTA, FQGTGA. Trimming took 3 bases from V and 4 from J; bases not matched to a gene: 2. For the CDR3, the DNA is TGTGCCAGCAGCTTCCAGGGGGGCACTGAAGCTTTCTTT. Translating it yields CASSFQGGTEAFF.

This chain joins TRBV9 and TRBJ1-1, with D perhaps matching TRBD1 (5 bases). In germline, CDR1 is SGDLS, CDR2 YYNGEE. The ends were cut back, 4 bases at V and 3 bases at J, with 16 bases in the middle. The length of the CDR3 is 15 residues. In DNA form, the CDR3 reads TGTGCCAGCAGCCCCCAAGGGGCGCTGGACACTGAAGCTTTCTTT. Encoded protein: CASSPQGALDTEAFF.

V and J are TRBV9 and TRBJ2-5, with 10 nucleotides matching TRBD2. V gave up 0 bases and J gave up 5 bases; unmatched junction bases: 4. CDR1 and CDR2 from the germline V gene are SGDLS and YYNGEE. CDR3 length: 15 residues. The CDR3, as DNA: TGTGCCAGCAGCGTAGAGCTAGCGGGAGTGGAGACCCAGTACTTC. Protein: CASSVELAGVETQYF. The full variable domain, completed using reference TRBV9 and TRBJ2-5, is DSGVTQTPKHLITATGQRVTLRCSPRSGDLSVYWYQQSLDQGLQFLIQYYNGEERAKGNILERFSAQQFPDLHSELNLSSLELGDSALYFCASSVELAGVETQYFGPGTRLLVL.

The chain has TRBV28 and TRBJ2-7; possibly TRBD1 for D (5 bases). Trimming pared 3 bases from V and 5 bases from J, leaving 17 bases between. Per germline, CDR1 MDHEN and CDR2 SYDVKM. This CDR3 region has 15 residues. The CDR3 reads CASSLWAGAGDEQYF. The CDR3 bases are TGTGCCAGCAGTTTGTGGGCTGGGGCAGGTGACGAGCAGTACTTC.

The CDR3 DNA reads as TGTGCCAGTAGTATAAGTCTTGCCAGATTTTCCTACGAGCAGTACTTC. Encoded protein: CASSISLARFSYEQYF. The J gene is TRBJ2-7, the V gene TRBV19; no clear D gene. CDR1 LNHDA and CDR2 SQIVND come from the germline V gene (reference sequence). CDR3 length equals 16 residues. V was cut by 2 bases and J by 1 base, with 15 bases left in between.

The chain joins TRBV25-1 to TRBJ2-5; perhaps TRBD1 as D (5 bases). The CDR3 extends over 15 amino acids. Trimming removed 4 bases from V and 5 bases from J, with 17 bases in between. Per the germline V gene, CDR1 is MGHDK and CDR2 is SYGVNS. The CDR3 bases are TGTGCCAGCAGTGCCAGGGCTATCGGCCGCGAGACCCAGTACTTC. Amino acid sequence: CASSARAIGRETQYF.

The CDR3 reads CASSFGGQVNTGELFF. CDR3 bases: TGTGCCAGCAGCTTCGGGGGACAGGTAAACACCGGGGAGCTGTTTTTT. This chain connects TRBV7-9 to TRBJ2-2; 8 bases are shared with TRBD1. J gave up 2 bases and V 3 bases, and 5 bases lay outside the gene matches. This CDR3 region has 16 residues. Germline values: CDR1 SEHNR, CDR2 FQNEAQ (reference sequence).